This T cell receptor beta chain was observed in a study of OX40 agonist ivuxolimab in advanced cancers. Study background: Every 2 weeks, ivuxolimab was infused into the patients intravenously at between 0.01 and 10 mg/kg. Findings and limits, study-wide: Low normalized T-cell clonal expansion was also seen in some nonresponders. In CD8+ T cells, expanded clones were on average more numerous than in CD4+.

Libraries were prepared by immunoSEQ multiplex PCR; TCRdb keeps only in-frame clonotypes and omits some of them. The sample records about 45,000 clones, 65% to 90% being singletons. Germline loops: CDR1 MGHRA, CDR2 YSYEKL. CDR3 size: 15 residues. Trimming took 3 bases from V and 5 from J; bases not matched to a gene: 10. A word on this clone: Its antigen is undetermined.

The chain combines TRBV4-1 with TRBJ2-7, with TRBD1 identical over 7 bases. The receptor's source is an adult with an advanced solid tumor such as melanoma, head and neck, liver or kidney cancer. The starting material was CD4+ or CD8+ T cells sorted from blood, obtained in a trial of the OX40 agonist ivuxolimab. CDR3 nucleotides: TGCGCCAGCAGCCAGGCGACAGGGTTTCTTAACGAGCAGTACTTC. Its protein is CASSQATGFLNEQYF.